The next 5 T cell receptor beta chains were all read from a single sample in a study of blood T cell repertoires in COVID-19. Sequencing was performed with immunoSEQ multiplex PCR; in TCRdb, only in-frame clones are kept and a portion is missing. The sample has 200,000 to 300,000 clones, approximately 78% seen once. Sequenced sample: peripheral blood. These receptor sequences come from an older woman with active or convalescent COVID-19.

This clone was counted once. The rearrangement joins TRBV14 to TRBJ2-1; no firm D call. The germline V and J ends were trimmed by 0 bases and 3 bases, with 3 bases remaining between them. Germline V lookup: CDR1 SGHDN, CDR2 FVKESK. The CDR3 runs to 13 residues. CDR3 bases: TGTGCCAGCAGCCAAGACGTCTACAATGAGCAGTTCTTC. It codes for CASSQDVYNEQFF.

This rearrangement joins TRBV2 to TRBJ2-5; tentative D call: TRBD1 (5 bases). Germline CDR1 reads SNHLY; CDR2 reads FYNNEI. The CDR3 spans 13 residues. The V and J ends lost 9 bases and 2 bases respectively, with 13 bases between them. The CDR3 spells CASLRQPQETQYF. The CDR3 DNA reads as TGTGCCAGTTTGAGACAGCCTCAAGAGACCCAGTACTTC.

The J gene is TRBJ2-3, the V gene TRBV6-2 or TRBV6-3; possibly TRBD2 for D (7 bases). The germline gives CDR1 MNHEY, CDR2 SVGEGT. V shed 2 bases and J shed 6 bases, with 12 bases lying between them. The CDR3 runs to 14 residues. The chain's CDR3 is CASSYGGARDTQYF. In DNA form, the CDR3 reads TGTGCCAGCAGTTACGGGGGGGCCAGGGATACGCAGTATTTT.

A single count supports this clone. The chain joins TRBV27 to TRBJ1-2; TRBD1 might be the D (5 bases). Trimming took off 4 bases at V and 7 bases at J, with 16 bases between the two ends. Germline V lookup: CDR1 MNHEY, CDR2 SMNVEV (reference sequence). The CDR3 runs 14 residues. CDR3 bases: TGTGCCAGCAGTTCATCCCCAGGGATGGGTGGCTACACCTTC. This sequence encodes CASSSSPGMGGYTF.

The J gene is TRBJ1-4, the V gene TRBV20-1, with D unclear. The ends were cut back, 3 bases at V and 7 bases at J, with 15 bases in the middle. Germline V gene sequence: CDR1 DFQATT, CDR2 SNEGSKA (reference sequence). This CDR3 contains 14 residues. In DNA form, the CDR3 reads TGCAGTGCTAGTGAGCCGCTCCGGAGTGAAAAACTGTTTTTT. Protein sequence: CSASEPLRSEKLFF.